Presented here are 18 T cell receptor beta chains from one specimen sequenced in a study of blood T cell repertoires in COVID-19. Produced via immunoSEQ multiplex PCR; TCRdb's table is partial and in-frame only. Here the sample spans under 65,000 clones, about 93% being singletons. Input material: peripheral blood. Source of these receptors: an elderly woman with active COVID-19.

The J gene is TRBJ1-4, the V gene TRBV6-5; TRBD1 might be the D (6 bases). Germline CDR1 is MNHEY and CDR2 is SVGAGI. V lost 10 bases and J 7 bases, leaving 19 bases between the germline ends. The CDR3 is 14 amino acids. The CDR3 is CATTRTALSEKLFF. CDR3 nucleotides: TGTGCCACCACCCGGACAGCCTTATCTGAAAAACTGTTTTTT.

J is TRBJ2-1 and V is TRBV27; D might be TRBD2 (6 bases). Trimming removed 4 bases at V and 9 bases at J, with 13 bases between. This CDR3 region has 13 residues. The germline V gene encodes CDR1 MNHEY and CDR2 SMNVEV (reference sequence). CDR3 bases: TGTGCCAGCAGTTCGACTAGTTTGGGTGAGCAGTTCTTC. Protein product: CASSSTSLGEQFF.

For the CDR3, the DNA is TGTGCCAGCAGCCAAGCCTCCAGCGGGGAGCTGTTTTTT. This codes for CASSQASSGELFF. This chain links TRBV3-1 (or the pseudogene TRBV3-2) with TRBJ2-2, with unresolved D. The germline CDR1 and CDR2 sequences are LGHDT and YNNKEL (reference sequence). This CDR3 has 13 amino acids. The V and J ends lost 1 base and 7 bases respectively, with 7 bases between them.

This chain uses TRBV7-2 with TRBJ1-1; tentative D call: TRBD1 (6 bases). CDR3 size: 14 residues. V lost 4 bases and J 1 base, leaving 10 bases between the germline ends. Germline-derived CDR1 and CDR2 are SGHTA and FQGNSA. As DNA, the CDR3 is TGTGCCAGCAGCTCGGGGGGCGAGAACACTGAAGCTTTCTTT. Protein sequence: CASSSGGENTEAFF.

The V and J genes are TRBV19 and TRBJ2-1, with 9 bases identical to TRBD1. Germline V CDR1 and CDR2: LNHDA, SQIVND (reference sequence). V was clipped by 8 bases and J by 6 bases; unmatched bases: 2. The CDR3 is 12 amino acids. CDR3 DNA: TGTGCCAGTCGGGACAGGGCCAATGAGCAGTTCTTC. This encodes CASRDRANEQFF.

CDR3 bases: TGTGCCAGCAGCCAACTAGCCAACACAGATACGCAGTATTTT. This translates into CASSQLANTDTQYF. The chain has TRBV3-1 (or the pseudogene TRBV3-2) and TRBJ2-3, with a weak D call TRBD2 (5 bases). The V gene lost 2 bases and the J gene lost 2 bases, with 8 bases spanning the gap. Germline V gene lookup returns CDR1 LGHDT and CDR2 YNNKEL (reference sequence). The CDR3 is 14 residues long.

The chain uses TRBV28 and TRBJ2-3; 10 bases line up with TRBD2. V was pared by 5 bases and J by 4 bases, with 9 bases of the junction left unmatched. The length of the CDR3 is 16 residues. Per germline, CDR1 MDHEN and CDR2 SYDVKM. The CDR3 sequence: CASSPPLAGDADTQYF. DNA of the CDR3: TGTGCCAGCAGTCCCCCTCTAGCGGGAGATGCAGATACGCAGTATTTT.

The chain carries TRBV5-4 and TRBJ1-4; 9 bases are shared with TRBD1. The CDR3 extends over 15 amino acids. Germline V gene sequence: CDR1 SGHNT, CDR2 YYREEE (reference sequence). V gave up 3 bases and J gave up 4 bases; unmatched junction bases: 4. CDR3 loop: CASSSTGGFNEKLFF. The CDR3 nucleotides read TGTGCCAGCAGCTCGACAGGGGGTTTTAATGAAAAACTGTTTTTT.

V usage is TRBV6-5 and J usage is TRBJ2-5, with TRBD1 matching 8 bases. With 6 bases clipped from V and 5 bases from J, the junction kept 2 bases outside the gene matches. The CDR3 loop spans 12 amino acids. Germline-derived CDR1 and CDR2 are MNHEY and SVGAGI. CDR3 residues: CASRSGGETQYF. In DNA form, the CDR3 reads TGTGCCAGCAGGTCAGGGGGCGAGACCCAGTACTTC.

This chain links TRBV11-2 with TRBJ2-5; D not resolved. V lost 0 bases and J lost 5, with 10 bases in between. The germline gives CDR1 SGHAT, CDR2 FQNNGV. The CDR3 loop spans 14 amino acids. CDR3: CASSLELTEETQYF. Written as DNA, the CDR3 is TGTGCCAGCAGCTTAGAGTTAACCGAGGAGACCCAGTACTTC.

V and J are TRBV2 and TRBJ1-6, with 9 bases fitting TRBD1. Germline CDR1 and CDR2: SNHLY and FYNNEI. The CDR3 totals 13 residues. Germline trimming cut 8 bases from V and 7 bases from J; bases unmatched to any gene: 3. The CDR3 spells CASRDRVNSPLHF. Here the CDR3 DNA reads TGTGCCAGCCGGGACAGGGTGAATTCACCCCTCCACTTT. The full variable domain, in which reference TRBV2 and TRBJ1-6 provide the parts outside the CDR3, is EPEVTQTPSHQVTQMGQEVILRCVPISNHLYFYWYRQILGQKVEFLVSFYNNEISEKSEIFDDQFSVERPDGSNFTLKIRSTKLEDSAMYFCASRDRVNSPLHFGNGTRLTVT.

About this clone: One end of the junction fails to match germline, which may point to a read error. This rearrangement joins TRBV7-7 to TRBJ2-5; 10 positions match TRBD1. Germline CDR1 is SSHAT and CDR2 is FNYEAQ (reference sequence). The CDR3 covers 15 residues. CDR3 residues: CASSLTGGEWETQYF. CDR3 sequence (DNA): TGTGCTAGCAGCTTGACAGGGGGCGAGTGGGAGACCCAGTACTTC.

The chain has TRBV3-1 (or the pseudogene TRBV3-2) and TRBJ1-2; D ambiguous. Germline loops: CDR1 LGHDT, CDR2 YNNKEL (reference sequence). V dropped 0 bases and J dropped 6 bases, with 11 bases sitting between them. The CDR3 has 14 amino acids. CDR3 in amino acids: CASSQDGEGDGYTF. The CDR3 DNA follows: TGTGCCAGCAGCCAAGATGGAGAGGGTGATGGCTACACCTTC.

The chain employs TRBV6-7 and TRBJ2-7; TRBD1 agrees at 8 bases. TRBV6-7 carries the ORF label, with uncertain function. V lost 2 bases to trimming and J lost 2 bases; unmatched junction nucleotides: 5. The CDR3 totals 15 residues. The CDR3 bases are TGTGCCAGCAGTTACCCGACAGGGGTCGCCTACGAGCAGTACGTC. Amino acid sequence: CASSYPTGVAYEQYV.

The chain uses TRBV19 and TRBJ2-1, with TRBD1 matching over 9 bases. From germline, CDR1 is LNHDA and CDR2 SQIVND (reference sequence). The CDR3 consists of 17 residues. V was clipped by 6 bases and J by 8 bases; unmatched bases: 17. This CDR3 reads CASSLTGTGSLGHEQFF. In nucleotides, the CDR3 is TGTGCCAGTAGCCTGACCGGGACAGGGAGTTTGGGCCATGAGCAGTTCTTC.

This clone has just one count. The chain combines TRBV5-6 with TRBJ2-7; D gene ambiguous. V lost 2 bases and J 0 bases, leaving 9 bases between the germline ends. This CDR3 spans 14 amino acids. Germline assignment: CDR1 SGHDT and CDR2 YYEEEE. The CDR3 is CASSFPTSSYEQYF. The CDR3 DNA is TGTGCCAGCAGCTTCCCCACCAGCTCCTACGAGCAGTACTTC. The full variable domain, in which reference TRBV5-6 and TRBJ2-7 provide the parts outside the CDR3, is DAGVTQSPTHLIKTRGQQVTLRCSPKSGHDTVSWYQQALGQGPQFIFQYYEEEERQRGNFPDRFSGHQFPNYSSELNVNALLLGDSALYLCASSFPTSSYEQYFGPGTRLTVT.

The chain couples TRBV5-5 to TRBJ1-1; 7 nucleotides agree with TRBD1. Germline assignment: CDR1 SGHKS and CDR2 YYEKEE (reference sequence). J gave up 4 bases and V 3 bases, and 3 bases lay outside the gene matches. The CDR3 runs 13 residues. The CDR3 loop is CASSWGQTTEAFF. The CDR3 bases are TGTGCCAGCAGCTGGGGACAGACCACTGAAGCTTTCTTT.

J is TRBJ2-5 and V is TRBV12-3 or TRBV12-4, with D possibly TRBD1 on 6 matching bases. The CDR3 is 13 amino acids. V was pared by 4 bases and J by 3 bases, with 9 bases between. CDR3 loop: CASSWDIKETQYF. The CDR3 nucleotides are TGTGCCAGCAGTTGGGACATAAAAGAGACCCAGTACTTC.